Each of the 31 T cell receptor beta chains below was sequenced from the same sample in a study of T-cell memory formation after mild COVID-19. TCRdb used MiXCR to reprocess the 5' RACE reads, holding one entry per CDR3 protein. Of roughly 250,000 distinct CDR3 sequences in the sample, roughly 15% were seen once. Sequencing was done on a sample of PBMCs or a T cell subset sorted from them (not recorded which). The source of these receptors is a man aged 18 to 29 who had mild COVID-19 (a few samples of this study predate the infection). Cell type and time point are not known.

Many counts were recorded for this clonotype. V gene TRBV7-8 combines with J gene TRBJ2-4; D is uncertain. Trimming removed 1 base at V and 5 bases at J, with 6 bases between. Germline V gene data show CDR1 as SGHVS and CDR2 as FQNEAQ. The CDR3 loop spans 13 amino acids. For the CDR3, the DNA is TGTGCCAGCAGCTTAGGCCAGCAAAACATTCAGTACTTC. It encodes CASSLGQQNIQYF.

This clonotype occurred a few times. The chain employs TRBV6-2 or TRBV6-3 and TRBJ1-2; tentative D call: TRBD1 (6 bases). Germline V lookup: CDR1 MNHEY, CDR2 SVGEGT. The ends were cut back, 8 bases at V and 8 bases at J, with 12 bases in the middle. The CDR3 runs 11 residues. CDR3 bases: TGTGCCAGCGGACAGTCGTGGGGCTACACCTTC. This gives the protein CASGQSWGYTF.

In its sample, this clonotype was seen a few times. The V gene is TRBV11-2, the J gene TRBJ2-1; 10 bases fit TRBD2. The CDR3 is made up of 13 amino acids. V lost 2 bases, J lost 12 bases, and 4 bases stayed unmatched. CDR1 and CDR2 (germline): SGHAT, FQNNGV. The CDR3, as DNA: TGTGCCAGCAGCTTAACTAGCGGGGTCGGGCAGTTCTTC. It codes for CASSLTSGVGQFF.

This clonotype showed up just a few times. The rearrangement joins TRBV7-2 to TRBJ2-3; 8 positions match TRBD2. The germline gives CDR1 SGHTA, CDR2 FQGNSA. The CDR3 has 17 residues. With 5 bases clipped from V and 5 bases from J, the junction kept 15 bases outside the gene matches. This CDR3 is CASSPTALKTSVDTQYF. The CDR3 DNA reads TGTGCCAGCAGCCCCACAGCCCTAAAGACTAGCGTAGATACGCAGTATTTT.

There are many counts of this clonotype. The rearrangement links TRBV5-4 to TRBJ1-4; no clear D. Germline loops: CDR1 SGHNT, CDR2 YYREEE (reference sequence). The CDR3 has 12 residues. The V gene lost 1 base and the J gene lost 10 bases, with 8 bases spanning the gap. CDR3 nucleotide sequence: TGTGCCAGCAGCTTGCCCGGATCAAAACTGTTTTTT. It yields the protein CASSLPGSKLFF. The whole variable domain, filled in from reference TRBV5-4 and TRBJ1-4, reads ETGVTQSPTHLIKTRGQQVTLRCSSQSGHNTVSWYQQALGQGPQFIFQYYREEENGRGNFPPRFSGLQFPNYSSELNVNALELDDSALYLCASSLPGSKLFFGSGTQLSVL.

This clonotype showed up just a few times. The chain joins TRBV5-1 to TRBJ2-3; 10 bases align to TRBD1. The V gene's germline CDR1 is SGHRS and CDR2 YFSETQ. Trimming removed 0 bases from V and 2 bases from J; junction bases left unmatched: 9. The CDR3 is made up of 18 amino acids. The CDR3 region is CASSLGQGAFIDTDTQYF. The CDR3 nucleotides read TGCGCCAGCAGCTTGGGACAGGGGGCATTCATCGACACAGATACGCAGTATTTT.

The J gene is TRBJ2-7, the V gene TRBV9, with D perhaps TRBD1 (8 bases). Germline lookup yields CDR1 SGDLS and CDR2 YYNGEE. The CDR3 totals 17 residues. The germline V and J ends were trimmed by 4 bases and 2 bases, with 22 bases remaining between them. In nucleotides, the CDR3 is TGTGCCAGCAGCCCACCAAGGAGCGGGACAGGAGCCTACGAGCAGTACTTC. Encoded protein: CASSPPRSGTGAYEQYF.

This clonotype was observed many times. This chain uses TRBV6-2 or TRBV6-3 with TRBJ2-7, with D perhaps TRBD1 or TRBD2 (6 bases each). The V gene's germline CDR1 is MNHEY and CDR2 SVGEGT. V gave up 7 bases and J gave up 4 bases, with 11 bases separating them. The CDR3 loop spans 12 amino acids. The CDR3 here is CASIGGEYEQYF. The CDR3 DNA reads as TGTGCCAGCATCGGGGGCGAATACGAGCAGTACTTC.

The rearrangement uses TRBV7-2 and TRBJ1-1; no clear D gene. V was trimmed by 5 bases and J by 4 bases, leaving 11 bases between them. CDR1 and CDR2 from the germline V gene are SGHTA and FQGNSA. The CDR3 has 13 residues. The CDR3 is CASSGGRVTEAFF. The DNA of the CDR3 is TGTGCCAGCAGCGGCGGACGCGTCACTGAAGCTTTCTTT.

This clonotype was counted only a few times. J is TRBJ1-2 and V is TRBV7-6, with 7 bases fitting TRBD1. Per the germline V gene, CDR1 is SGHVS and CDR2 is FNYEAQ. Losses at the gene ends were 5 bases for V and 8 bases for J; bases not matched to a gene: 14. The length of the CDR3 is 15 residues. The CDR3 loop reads CASSTIQGKVRGYTF. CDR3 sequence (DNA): TGTGCCAGCAGCACCATACAGGGGAAGGTTCGCGGCTACACCTTC.

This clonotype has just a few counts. CDR3 region: CASSRPATVGAQYF. CDR3 DNA sequence: TGTGCCAGCAGTAGACCTGCGACGGTTGGTGCCCAGTACTTC. The gene calls are TRBV6-2 or TRBV6-3 and TRBJ2-5; no clear D gene. CDR3 length: 14 residues. CDR1 is MNHEY, CDR2 SVGEGT, per germline. Deletions cut 5 bases from V and 9 bases from J, with 19 bases between.

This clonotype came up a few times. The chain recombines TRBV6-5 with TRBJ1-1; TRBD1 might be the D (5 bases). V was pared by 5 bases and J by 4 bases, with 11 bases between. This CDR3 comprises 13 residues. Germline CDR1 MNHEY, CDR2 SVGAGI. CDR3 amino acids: CASSEQETTEAFF. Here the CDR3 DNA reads TGTGCCAGCAGTGAACAGGAGACCACTGAAGCTTTCTTT.

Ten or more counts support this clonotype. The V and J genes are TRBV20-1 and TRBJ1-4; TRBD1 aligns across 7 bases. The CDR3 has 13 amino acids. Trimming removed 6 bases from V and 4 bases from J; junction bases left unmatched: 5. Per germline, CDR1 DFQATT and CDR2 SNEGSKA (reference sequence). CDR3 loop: CSARDSLNEKLFF. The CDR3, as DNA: TGCAGTGCCCGGGACAGCCTTAATGAAAAACTGTTTTTT.

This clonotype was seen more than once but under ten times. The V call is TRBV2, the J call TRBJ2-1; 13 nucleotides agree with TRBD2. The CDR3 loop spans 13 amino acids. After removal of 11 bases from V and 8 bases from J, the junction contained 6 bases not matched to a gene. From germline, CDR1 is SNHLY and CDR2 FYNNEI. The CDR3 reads CAGTSGGAYEQFF. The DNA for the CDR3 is TGTGCCGGTACTAGCGGGGGGGCTTATGAGCAGTTCTTC.

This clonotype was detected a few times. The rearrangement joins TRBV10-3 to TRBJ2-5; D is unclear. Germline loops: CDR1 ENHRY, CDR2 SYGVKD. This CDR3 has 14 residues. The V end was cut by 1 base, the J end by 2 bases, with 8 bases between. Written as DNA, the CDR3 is TGTGCCATCAGTGAGTTGGGCCCACAAGAGACCCAGTACTTC. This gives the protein CAISELGPQETQYF.

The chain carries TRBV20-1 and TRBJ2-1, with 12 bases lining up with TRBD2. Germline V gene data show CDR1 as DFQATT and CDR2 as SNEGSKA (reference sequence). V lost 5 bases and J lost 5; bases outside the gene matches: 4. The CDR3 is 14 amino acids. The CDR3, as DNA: TGCAGTGCTGGACTAGCGGGGAGCCACAATGAGCAGTTCTTC. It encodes CSAGLAGSHNEQFF.

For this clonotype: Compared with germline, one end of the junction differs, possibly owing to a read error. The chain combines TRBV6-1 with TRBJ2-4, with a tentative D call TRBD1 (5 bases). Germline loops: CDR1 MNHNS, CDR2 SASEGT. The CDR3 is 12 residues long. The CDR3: CASSEGENIQYF. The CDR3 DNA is TGTGCCAGCAGCGAAGGGGAAAACATTCAGTACTTC.

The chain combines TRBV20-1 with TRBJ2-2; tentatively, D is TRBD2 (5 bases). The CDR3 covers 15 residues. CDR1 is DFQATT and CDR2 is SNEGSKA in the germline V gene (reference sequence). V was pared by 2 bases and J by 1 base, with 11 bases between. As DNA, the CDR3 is TGCAGTGCTAGAACGCGGGCCCAGAACACCGGGGAGCTGTTTTTT. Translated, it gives CSARTRAQNTGELFF.

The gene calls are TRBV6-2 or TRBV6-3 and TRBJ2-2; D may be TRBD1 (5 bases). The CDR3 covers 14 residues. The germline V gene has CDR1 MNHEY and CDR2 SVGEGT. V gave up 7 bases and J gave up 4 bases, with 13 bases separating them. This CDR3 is CASTAQVGTGELFF. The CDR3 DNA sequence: TGTGCCAGCACGGCACAGGTGGGCACCGGGGAGCTGTTTTTT.

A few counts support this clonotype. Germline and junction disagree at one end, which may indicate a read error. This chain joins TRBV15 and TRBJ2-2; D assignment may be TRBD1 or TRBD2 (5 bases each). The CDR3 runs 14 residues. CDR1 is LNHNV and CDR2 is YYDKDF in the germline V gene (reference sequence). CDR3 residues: CASSRDQNTGELFF. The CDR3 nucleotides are TGTGCCAGCAGCCGGGACCAAAACACCGGGGAGCTGTTTTTT.

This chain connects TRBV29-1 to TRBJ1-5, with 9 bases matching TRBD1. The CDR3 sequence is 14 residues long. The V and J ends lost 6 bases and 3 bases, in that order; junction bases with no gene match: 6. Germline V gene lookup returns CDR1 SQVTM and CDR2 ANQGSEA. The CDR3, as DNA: TGCAGCGTGGGGGACAGGGAGGTCAATCAGCCCCAGCATTTT. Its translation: CSVGDREVNQPQHF.

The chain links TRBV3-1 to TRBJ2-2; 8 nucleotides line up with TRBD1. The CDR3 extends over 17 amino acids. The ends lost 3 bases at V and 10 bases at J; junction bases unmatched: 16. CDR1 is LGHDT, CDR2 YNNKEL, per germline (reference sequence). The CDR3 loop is CASSQLAGGQGGPELFF. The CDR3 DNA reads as TGTGCCAGCAGCCAGTTGGCCGGAGGACAGGGTGGACCGGAGCTGTTTTTT.

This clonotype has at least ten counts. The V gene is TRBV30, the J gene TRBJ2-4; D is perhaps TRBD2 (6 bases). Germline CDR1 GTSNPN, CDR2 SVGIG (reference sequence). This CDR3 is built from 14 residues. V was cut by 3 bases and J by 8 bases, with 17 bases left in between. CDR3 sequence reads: CAWSPGDPEDIQYF. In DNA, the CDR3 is TGTGCCTGGAGCCCGGGAGACCCCGAGGACATTCAGTACTTC.

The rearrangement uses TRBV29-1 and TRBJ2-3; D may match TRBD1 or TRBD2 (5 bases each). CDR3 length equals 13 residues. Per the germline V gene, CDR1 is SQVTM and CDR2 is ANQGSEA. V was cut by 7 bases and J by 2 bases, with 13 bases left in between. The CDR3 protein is CSGQTGPTDTQYF. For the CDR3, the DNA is TGCAGCGGCCAAACGGGACCCACAGATACGCAGTATTTT.

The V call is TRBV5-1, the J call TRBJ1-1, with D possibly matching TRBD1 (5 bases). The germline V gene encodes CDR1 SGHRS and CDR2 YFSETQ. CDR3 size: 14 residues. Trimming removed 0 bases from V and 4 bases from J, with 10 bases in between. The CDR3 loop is CASSLVAGPTEAFF. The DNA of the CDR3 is TGCGCCAGCAGCTTGGTCGCGGGACCCACTGAAGCTTTCTTT.

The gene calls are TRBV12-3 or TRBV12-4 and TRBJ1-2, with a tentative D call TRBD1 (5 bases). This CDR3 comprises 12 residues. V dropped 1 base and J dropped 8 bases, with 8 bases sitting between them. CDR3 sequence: CASSLVRTGYTF. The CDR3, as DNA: TGTGCCAGCAGTTTAGTCAGGACAGGCTACACCTTC.

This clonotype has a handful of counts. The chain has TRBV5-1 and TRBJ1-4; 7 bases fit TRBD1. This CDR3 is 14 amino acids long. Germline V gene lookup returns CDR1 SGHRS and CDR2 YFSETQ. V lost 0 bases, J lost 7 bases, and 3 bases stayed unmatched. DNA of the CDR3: TGCGCCAGCAGCTTGGGACAGGGATTTGAAAAACTGTTTTTT. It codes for CASSLGQGFEKLFF. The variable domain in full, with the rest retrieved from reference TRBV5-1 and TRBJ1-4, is KAGVTQTPRYLIKTRGQQVTLSCSPISGHRSVSWYQQTPGQGLQFLFEYFSETQRNKGNFPGRFSGRQFSNSRSEMNVSTLELGDSALYLCASSLGQGFEKLFFGSGTQLSVL.

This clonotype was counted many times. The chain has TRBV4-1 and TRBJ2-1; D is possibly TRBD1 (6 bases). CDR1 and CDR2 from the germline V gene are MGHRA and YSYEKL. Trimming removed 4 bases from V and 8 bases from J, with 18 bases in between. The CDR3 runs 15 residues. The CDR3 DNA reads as TGCGCCAGCAGCCCTACTGGACCCAGGGGAGATGAGCAGTTCTTC. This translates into CASSPTGPRGDEQFF.

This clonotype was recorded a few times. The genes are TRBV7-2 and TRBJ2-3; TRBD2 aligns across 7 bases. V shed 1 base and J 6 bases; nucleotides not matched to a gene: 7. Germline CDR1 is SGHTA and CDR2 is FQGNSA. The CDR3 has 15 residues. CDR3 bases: TGTGCCAGCAGCTTAGGAGCGGGGCGGTGGGATACGCAGTATTTT. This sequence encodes CASSLGAGRWDTQYF.

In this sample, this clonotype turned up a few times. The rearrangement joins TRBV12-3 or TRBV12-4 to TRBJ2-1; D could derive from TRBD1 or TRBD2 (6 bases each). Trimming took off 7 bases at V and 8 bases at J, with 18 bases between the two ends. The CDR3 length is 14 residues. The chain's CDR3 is CASNLGGPRDEQFF. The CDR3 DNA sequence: TGTGCCAGCAATTTGGGGGGCCCTAGGGATGAGCAGTTCTTC.

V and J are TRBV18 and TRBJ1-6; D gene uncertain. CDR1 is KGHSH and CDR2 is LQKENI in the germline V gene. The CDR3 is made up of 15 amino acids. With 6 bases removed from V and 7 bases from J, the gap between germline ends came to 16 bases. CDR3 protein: CASSPRTDSNSPLHF. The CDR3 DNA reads TGTGCCAGCTCCCCCCGCACGGACTCCAATTCACCCCTCCACTTT.